The clone carrying this TCR beta chain has just a few counts. This PCR relied on a set of 60 Vbeta primers and 13 Jbeta primers. Data came from immunoSEQ multiplex PCR; TCRdb stores just in-frame clones and leaves some out. Altogether more than 95,000 clones are present, around 61% being singletons, with the ten largest covering roughly 3%. This CDR3 is built from 15 residues. The V and J ends lost 6 bases and 8 bases respectively, with 22 bases between them. Germline lookup yields CDR1 MGHDK and CDR2 SYGVNS. These data come from a study of cytomegalovirus exposure and HLA in healthy donors. The chain couples TRBV25-1 to TRBJ1-2; D is perhaps TRBD1 (5 bases). The clonotype originates from a woman between 50 and 59 years old in good health and CMV-seronegative. The specimen was PBMCs. CDR3 loop: CASSPFGVGAEGYTF. The CDR3 DNA follows: TGTGCCAGCAGCCCCTTTGGGGTTGGGGCGGAAGGCTACACCTTC.